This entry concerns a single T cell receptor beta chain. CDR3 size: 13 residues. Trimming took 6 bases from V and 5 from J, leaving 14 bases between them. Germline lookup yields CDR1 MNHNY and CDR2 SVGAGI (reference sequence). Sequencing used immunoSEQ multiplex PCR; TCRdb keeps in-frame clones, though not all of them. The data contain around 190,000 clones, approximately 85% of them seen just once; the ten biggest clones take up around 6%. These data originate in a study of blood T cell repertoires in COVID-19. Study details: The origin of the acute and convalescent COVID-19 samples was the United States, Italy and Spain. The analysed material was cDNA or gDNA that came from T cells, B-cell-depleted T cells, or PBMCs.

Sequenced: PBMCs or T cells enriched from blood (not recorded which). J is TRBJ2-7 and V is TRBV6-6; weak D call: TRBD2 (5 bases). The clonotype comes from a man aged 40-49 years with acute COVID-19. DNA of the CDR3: TGTGCCAGCAGGGAGGCCCTTGCGCACGAGCAGTACTTC. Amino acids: CASREALAHEQYF.